The rows below give T cell receptor beta chains drawn from one sample of a study of T-cell reconstitution after alpha-beta-depleted transplantation in children. TCRdb re-called the PCR reads through MiXCR, storing one row per CDR3 protein. This table holds 280,000 or so distinct CDR3 sequences, around 10% found once. Sample: peripheral blood, taken 180 days after TCRalphabeta/CD19-depleted stem cell transplant. These receptors all come from a male patient aged 2-15 years who had a stem cell transplant for chronic granulomatous disease, so the T cells may come from the graft donor. Both conserved end residues are part of each CDR3. Size is stated for part of the rows, as once, few or many counts, or as a class when the clone is expanded.

cdr3_aa: CASSPLGREDTGELFF; v_call: TRBV28; clone_size: many; j_call: TRBJ2-2
cdr3_aa: CASSQDLLAGGHSEADTQYF; v_call: TRBV4-3; clone_size: many; j_call: TRBJ2-3
cdr3_aa: CASSISGYGYTF; v_call: TRBV19; clone_size: many; j_call: TRBJ1-2
cdr3_aa: CASSQVEREQFF; v_call: TRBV3-1; clone_size: many; j_call: TRBJ2-1
cdr3_aa: CSASLLAGGIMGFGEQFF; v_call: TRBV20-1; clone_size: few; j_call: TRBJ2-1
cdr3_aa: CASSWGVGTLHF; v_call: TRBV28; clone_size: many; j_call: TRBJ1-6
cdr3_aa: CASSFPGQGMETQYF; v_call: TRBV7-2; clone_size: many; j_call: TRBJ2-5
cdr3_aa: CASSSGLLDTQYF; v_call: TRBV7-8; clone_size: many; j_call: TRBJ2-3
cdr3_aa: CSAAGTSAYNEQFF; v_call: TRBV20-1; clone_size: many; j_call: TRBJ2-1
cdr3_aa: CASSIKGLEKNQPQHF; v_call: TRBV19; clone_size: .; j_call: TRBJ1-5
cdr3_aa: CSARTEDTIRPHF; v_call: TRBV20-1; clone_size: many; j_call: TRBJ1-6
cdr3_aa: CASSSKTGNTEAFF; v_call: TRBV18; clone_size: many; j_call: TRBJ1-1
cdr3_aa: CASSGRRLGALPGELFF; v_call: TRBV28; clone_size: .; j_call: TRBJ2-2
cdr3_aa: CSVTGSTDTQYF; v_call: TRBV29-1; clone_size: .; j_call: TRBJ2-3
cdr3_aa: CASSPTANTGELFF; v_call: TRBV7-9; clone_size: many; j_call: TRBJ2-2
cdr3_aa: CASTQPGEQFF; v_call: TRBV6-2/TRBV6-3; clone_size: many; j_call: TRBJ2-1
cdr3_aa: CASRWDRGRNGYTF; v_call: TRBV12-3/TRBV12-4; clone_size: many; j_call: TRBJ1-2
cdr3_aa: CASSPPRAPGKLFF; v_call: TRBV27; clone_size: many; j_call: TRBJ1-4
cdr3_aa: CASSFPTGGEQYF; v_call: TRBV7-8; clone_size: many; j_call: TRBJ2-7
cdr3_aa: CASSLRGAGGDEQFF; v_call: TRBV7-8; clone_size: many; j_call: TRBJ2-1
cdr3_aa: CASRNGRGERPVGGELFF; v_call: TRBV11-2; clone_size: .; j_call: TRBJ2-2
cdr3_aa: CASEVGSGANVLTF; v_call: TRBV9; clone_size: many; j_call: TRBJ2-6
cdr3_aa: CASSLTGGRVNTEAFF; v_call: TRBV5-1; clone_size: many; j_call: TRBJ1-1
cdr3_aa: CSARQGGYGYTF; v_call: TRBV20-1; clone_size: many; j_call: TRBJ1-2
cdr3_aa: CAISERHGLLFHEQYF; v_call: TRBV10-3; clone_size: few; j_call: TRBJ2-7
cdr3_aa: CASSSSIEDQETQYF; v_call: TRBV5-1; clone_size: many; j_call: TRBJ2-5
cdr3_aa: CASSWTGGIQYF; v_call: TRBV5-8; clone_size: .; j_call: TRBJ2-5
cdr3_aa: CAAAGLAGTDTQYF; v_call: TRBV6-1; clone_size: many; j_call: TRBJ2-3
cdr3_aa: CSARDPGGEQPQHF; v_call: TRBV20-1; clone_size: many; j_call: TRBJ1-5
cdr3_aa: CASSQEGKQNYGYTF; v_call: TRBV3-1; clone_size: many; j_call: TRBJ1-2
cdr3_aa: CSARGSGDRGHEETQYF; v_call: TRBV20-1; clone_size: many; j_call: TRBJ2-5
cdr3_aa: CASSNRTGGVEQFF; v_call: TRBV5-1; clone_size: many; j_call: TRBJ2-1
cdr3_aa: CASSRVGRNEQFF; v_call: TRBV27; clone_size: many; j_call: TRBJ2-1
cdr3_aa: CASRVAGSGSPLHF; v_call: TRBV6-2/TRBV6-3; clone_size: many; j_call: TRBJ1-6
cdr3_aa: CASSLFAVYNEQFF; v_call: TRBV5-6; clone_size: few; j_call: TRBJ2-1
cdr3_aa: CSVVDGGPAYEQYF; v_call: TRBV29-1; clone_size: many; j_call: TRBJ2-7
cdr3_aa: CSARDKRSTDTQYF; v_call: TRBV20-1; clone_size: many; j_call: TRBJ2-3
cdr3_aa: CAISPGQNSYEQYF; v_call: TRBV10-3; clone_size: many; j_call: TRBJ2-7
cdr3_aa: CASSYRAEAYNEQFF; v_call: TRBV27; clone_size: many; j_call: TRBJ2-1
cdr3_aa: CASSLGTSGLDTQYF; v_call: TRBV7-9; clone_size: .; j_call: TRBJ2-3
cdr3_aa: CASRQDSLYGYTF; v_call: TRBV5-1; clone_size: many; j_call: TRBJ1-2
cdr3_aa: CASSFGLAGAGGELFF; v_call: TRBV11-2; clone_size: many; j_call: TRBJ2-2
cdr3_aa: CSASLVSTYEQYF; v_call: TRBV20-1; clone_size: many; j_call: TRBJ2-7
cdr3_aa: CAWSVHLRRLPTGSQYF; v_call: TRBV30; clone_size: many; j_call: TRBJ2-3
cdr3_aa: CASGPGEREQETQYF; v_call: TRBV21-1; clone_size: many; j_call: TRBJ2-5
cdr3_aa: CSASGVGRDNQPQHF; v_call: TRBV20-1; clone_size: many; j_call: TRBJ1-5
cdr3_aa: CASSQETSSYEQYF; v_call: TRBV4-2; clone_size: many; j_call: TRBJ2-7
cdr3_aa: CASSFSFLSTQYF; v_call: TRBV7-2; clone_size: many; j_call: TRBJ2-3
cdr3_aa: CASSQGNTPGNTIYF; v_call: TRBV4-3; clone_size: many; j_call: TRBJ1-3
cdr3_aa: CASSRSNGELFF; v_call: TRBV7-9; clone_size: .; j_call: TRBJ2-2
cdr3_aa: CSAQQDRILLSGYTF; v_call: TRBV20-1; clone_size: many; j_call: TRBJ1-2